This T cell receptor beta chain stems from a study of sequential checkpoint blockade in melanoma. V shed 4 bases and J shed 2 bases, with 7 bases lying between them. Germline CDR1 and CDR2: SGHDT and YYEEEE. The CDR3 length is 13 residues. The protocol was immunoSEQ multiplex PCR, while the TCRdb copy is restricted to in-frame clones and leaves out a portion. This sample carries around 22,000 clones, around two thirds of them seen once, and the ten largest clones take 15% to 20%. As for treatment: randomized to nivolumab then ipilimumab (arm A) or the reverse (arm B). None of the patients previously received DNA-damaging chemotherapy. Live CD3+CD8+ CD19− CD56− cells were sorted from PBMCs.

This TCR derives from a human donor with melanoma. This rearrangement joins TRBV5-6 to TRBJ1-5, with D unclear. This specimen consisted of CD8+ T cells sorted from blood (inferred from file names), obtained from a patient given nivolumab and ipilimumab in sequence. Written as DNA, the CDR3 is TGTGCCAGCAGCACGGGAGGCAATCAGCCCCAGCATTTT. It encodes CASSTGGNQPQHF.